Ten or more counts support the clone carrying this TCR beta chain. V trimming: 7 bases; J trimming: 3 bases; junction bases outside the gene matches: 4. Germline V CDR1 and CDR2: SQVTM, ANQGSEA. The CDR3 is made up of 13 amino acids. Each CDR3 protein gets one entry after TCRdb re-called the 5' RACE reads with MiXCR. Altogether approximately 390,000 distinct CDR3 sequences are present, roughly 15% being singletons, with the ten largest covering about a fifth. This sample was taken from a study of T-cell memory formation after mild COVID-19. The specimen sequenced was PBMCs or a T cell subset sorted from them (not recorded which). The clonotype was recovered from a man between 18 and 35 years old who had mild COVID-19 (a few samples of this study predate the infection). Cell type and time point are not known. The genes are TRBV29-1 and TRBJ2-2, with 8 bases fitting TRBD2. CDR3 amino acids: CSGGLADTGELFF. DNA for the CDR3: TGCAGCGGAGGACTAGCAGACACCGGGGAGCTGTTTTTT.